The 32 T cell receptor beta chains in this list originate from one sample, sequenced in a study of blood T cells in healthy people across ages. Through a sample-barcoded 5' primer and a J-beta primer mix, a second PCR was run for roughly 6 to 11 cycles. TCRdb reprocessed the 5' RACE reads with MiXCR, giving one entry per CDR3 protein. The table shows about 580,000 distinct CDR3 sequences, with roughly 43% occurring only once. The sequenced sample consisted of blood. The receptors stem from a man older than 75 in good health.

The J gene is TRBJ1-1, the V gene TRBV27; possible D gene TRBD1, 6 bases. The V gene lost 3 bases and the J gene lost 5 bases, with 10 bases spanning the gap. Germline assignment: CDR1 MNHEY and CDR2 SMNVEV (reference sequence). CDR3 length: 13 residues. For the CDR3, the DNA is TGTGCCAGCAGTTTGGGGGGCTGGACTGAAGCTTTCTTT. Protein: CASSLGGWTEAFF.

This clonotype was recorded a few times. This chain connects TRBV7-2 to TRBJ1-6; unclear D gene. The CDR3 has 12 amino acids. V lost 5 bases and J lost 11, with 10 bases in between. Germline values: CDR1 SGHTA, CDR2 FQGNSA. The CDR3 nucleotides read TGTGCCAGCAGCGTTGTCGGGGCACCCCTCCACTTT. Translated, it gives CASSVVGAPLHF. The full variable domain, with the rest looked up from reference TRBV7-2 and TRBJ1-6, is GAGVSQSPSNKVTEKGKDVELRCDPISGHTALYWYRQSLGQGLEFLIYFQGNSAPDKSGLPSDRFSAERTGGSVSTLTIQRTQQEDSAVYLCASSVVGAPLHFGNGTRLTVT.

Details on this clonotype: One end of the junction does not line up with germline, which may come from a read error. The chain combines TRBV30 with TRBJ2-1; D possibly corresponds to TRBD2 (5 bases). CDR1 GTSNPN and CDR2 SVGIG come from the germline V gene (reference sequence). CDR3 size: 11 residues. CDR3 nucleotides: TGTGCCGGGAGTTGGGAGAATGAGCAGTTCTTC. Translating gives CAGSWENEQFF.

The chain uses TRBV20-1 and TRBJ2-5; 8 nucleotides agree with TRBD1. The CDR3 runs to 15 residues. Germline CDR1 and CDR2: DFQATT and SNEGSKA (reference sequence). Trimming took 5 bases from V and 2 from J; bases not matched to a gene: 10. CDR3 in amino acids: CSAPVDRVHQETQYF. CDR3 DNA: TGCAGTGCTCCAGTGGACAGGGTCCATCAAGAGACCCAGTACTTC.

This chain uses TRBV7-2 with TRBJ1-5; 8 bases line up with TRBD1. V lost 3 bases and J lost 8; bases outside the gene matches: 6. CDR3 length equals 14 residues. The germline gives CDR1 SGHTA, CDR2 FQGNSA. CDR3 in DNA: TGTGCCAGCAGCTTCGACAGGGGCAAGGAGCCCCAGCATTTT. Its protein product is CASSFDRGKEPQHF.

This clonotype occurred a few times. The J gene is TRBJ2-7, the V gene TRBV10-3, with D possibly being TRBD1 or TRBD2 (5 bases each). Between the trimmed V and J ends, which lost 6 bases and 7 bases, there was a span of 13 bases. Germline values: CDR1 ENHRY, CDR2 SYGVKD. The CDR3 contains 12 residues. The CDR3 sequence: CAISQGAQEQYF. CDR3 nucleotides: TGTGCCATCAGCCAGGGAGCACAGGAGCAGTACTTC.

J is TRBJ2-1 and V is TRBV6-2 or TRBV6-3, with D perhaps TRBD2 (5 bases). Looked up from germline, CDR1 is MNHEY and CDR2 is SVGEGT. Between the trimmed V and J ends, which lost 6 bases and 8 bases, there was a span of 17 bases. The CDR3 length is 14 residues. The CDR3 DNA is TGTGCCAGCAGCCATTGGCGGGCCTCGGATGAGCAGTTCTTC. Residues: CASSHWRASDEQFF.

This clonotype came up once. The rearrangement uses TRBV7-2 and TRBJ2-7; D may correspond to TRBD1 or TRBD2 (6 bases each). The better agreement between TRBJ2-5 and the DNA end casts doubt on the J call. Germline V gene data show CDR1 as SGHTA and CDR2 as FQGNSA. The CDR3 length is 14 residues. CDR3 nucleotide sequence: TGTGCCAGCAGCTTAAGACGGGGGCTGGGGACCCAGTACTTC. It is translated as CASSLRRGLGTQYF.

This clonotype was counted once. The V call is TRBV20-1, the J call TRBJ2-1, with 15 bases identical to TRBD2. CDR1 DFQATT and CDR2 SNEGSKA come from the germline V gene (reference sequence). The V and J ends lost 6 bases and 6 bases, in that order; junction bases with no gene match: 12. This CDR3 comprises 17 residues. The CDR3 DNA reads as TGCAGTGCCGCCGGCGGACTAGCGGGAGGGGGCATCAATGAGCAGTTCTTC. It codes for CSAAGGLAGGGINEQFF.

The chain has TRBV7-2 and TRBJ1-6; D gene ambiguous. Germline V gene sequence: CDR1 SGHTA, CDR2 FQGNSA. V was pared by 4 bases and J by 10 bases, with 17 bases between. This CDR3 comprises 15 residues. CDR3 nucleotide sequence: TGTGCCAGCAGCTCCACCAGAACTGAATCATCACCCCTCCACTTT. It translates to CASSSTRTESSPLHF.

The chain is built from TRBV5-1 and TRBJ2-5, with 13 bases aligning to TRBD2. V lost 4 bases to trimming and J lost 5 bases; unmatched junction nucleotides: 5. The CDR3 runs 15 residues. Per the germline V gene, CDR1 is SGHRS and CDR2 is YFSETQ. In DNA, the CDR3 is TGCGCCAGCAGCAGCGGACTAGCGGGAGCTGAGACCCAGTACTTC. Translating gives CASSSGLAGAETQYF.

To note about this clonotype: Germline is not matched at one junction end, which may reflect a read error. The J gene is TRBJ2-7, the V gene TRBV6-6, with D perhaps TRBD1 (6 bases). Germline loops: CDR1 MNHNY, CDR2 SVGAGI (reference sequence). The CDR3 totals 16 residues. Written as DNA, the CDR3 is TGTGCCAGCAGCTACCTGTGGACAGTTCGCTCCTACGAGCGGTACTTC. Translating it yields CASSYLWTVRSYERYF.

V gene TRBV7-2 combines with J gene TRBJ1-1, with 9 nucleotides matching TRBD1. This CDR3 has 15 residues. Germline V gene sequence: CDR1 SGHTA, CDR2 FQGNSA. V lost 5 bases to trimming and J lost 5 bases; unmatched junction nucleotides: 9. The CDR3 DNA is TGTGCCAGCAGCCTGGACAGGGGCCGACGGACTGAAGCTTTCTTT. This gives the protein CASSLDRGRRTEAFF. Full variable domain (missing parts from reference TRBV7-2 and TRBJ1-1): GAGVSQSPSNKVTEKGKDVELRCDPISGHTALYWYRQSLGQGLEFLIYFQGNSAPDKSGLPSDRFSAERTGGSVSTLTIQRTQQEDSAVYLCASSLDRGRRTEAFFGQGTRLTVV.

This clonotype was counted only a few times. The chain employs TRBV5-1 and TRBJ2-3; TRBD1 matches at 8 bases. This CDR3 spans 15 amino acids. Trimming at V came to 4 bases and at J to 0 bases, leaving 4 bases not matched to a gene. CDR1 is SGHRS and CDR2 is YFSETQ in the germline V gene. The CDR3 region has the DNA TGCGCCAGCAGCCCGGACAGGGCCAGCACAGATACGCAGTATTTT. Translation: CASSPDRASTDTQYF.

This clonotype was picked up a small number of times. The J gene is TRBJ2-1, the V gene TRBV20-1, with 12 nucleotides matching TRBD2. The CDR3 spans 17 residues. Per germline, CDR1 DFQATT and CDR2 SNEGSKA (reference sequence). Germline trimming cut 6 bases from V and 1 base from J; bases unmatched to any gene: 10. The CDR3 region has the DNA TGCAGTGCCCCCACCCTAGCGGGAGGGCCATCCTACAATGAGCAGTTCTTC. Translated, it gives CSAPTLAGGPSYNEQFF.

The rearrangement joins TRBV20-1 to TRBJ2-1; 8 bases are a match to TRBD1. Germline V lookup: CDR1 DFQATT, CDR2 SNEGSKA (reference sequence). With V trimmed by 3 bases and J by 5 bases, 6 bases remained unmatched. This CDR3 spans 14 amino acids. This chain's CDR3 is CSARTDRVNNEQFF. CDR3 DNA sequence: TGCAGTGCTAGGACGGACAGGGTAAACAATGAGCAGTTCTTC.

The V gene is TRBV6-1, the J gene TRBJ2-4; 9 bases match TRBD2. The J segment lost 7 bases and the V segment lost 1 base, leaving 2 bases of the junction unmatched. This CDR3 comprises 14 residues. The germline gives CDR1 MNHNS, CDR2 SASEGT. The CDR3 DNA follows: TGTGCCAGCAGTGAAGTGGGACTAGCCAACATTCAGTACTTC. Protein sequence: CASSEVGLANIQYF.

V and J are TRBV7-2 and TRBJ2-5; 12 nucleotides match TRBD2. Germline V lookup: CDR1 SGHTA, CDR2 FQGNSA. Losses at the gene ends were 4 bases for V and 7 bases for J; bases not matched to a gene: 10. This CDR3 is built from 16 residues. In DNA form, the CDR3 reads TGTGCCAGCAGCTCCCGGACTAGCGGGGACCACGTGACCCAGTACTTC. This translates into CASSSRTSGDHVTQYF.

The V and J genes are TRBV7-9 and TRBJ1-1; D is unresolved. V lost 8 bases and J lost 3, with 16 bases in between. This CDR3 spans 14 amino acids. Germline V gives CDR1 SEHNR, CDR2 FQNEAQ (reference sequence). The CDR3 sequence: CASDLVSSYTEAFF. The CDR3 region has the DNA TGTGCCAGCGATCTGGTCTCTTCGTACACTGAAGCTTTCTTT. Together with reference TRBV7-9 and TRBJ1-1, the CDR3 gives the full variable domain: DTGVSQNPRHKITKRGQNVTFRCDPISEHNRLYWYRQTLGQGPEFLTYFQNEAQLEKSRLLSDRFSAERPKGSFSTLEIQRTEQGDSAMYLCASDLVSSYTEAFFGQGTRLTVV.

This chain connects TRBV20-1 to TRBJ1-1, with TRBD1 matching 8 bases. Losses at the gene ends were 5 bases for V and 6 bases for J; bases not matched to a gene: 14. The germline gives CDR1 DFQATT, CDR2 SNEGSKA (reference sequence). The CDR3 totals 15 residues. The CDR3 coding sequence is TGCAGTGCTCACAAAACCAGGGGGCGTTTGTCTGAAGCTTTCTTT. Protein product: CSAHKTRGRLSEAFF.

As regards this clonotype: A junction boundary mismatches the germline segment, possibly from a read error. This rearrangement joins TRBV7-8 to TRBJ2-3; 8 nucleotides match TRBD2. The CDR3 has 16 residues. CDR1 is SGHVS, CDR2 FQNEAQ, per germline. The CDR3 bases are TGTGCCAGCAGATTAGGGGGTAGCGGGGCCCCAGATACGCAGTATTTT. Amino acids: CASRLGGSGAPDTQYF.

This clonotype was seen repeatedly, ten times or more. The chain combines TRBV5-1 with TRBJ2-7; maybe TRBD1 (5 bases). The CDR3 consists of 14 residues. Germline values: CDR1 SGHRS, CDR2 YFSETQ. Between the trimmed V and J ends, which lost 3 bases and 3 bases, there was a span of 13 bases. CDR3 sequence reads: CASSWGPGNYEQYF. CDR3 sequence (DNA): TGCGCCAGCAGCTGGGGCCCCGGTAACTACGAGCAGTACTTC.

The CDR3 bases are TGTGCCAGCAGTCAAGGGGATGCAACTAATGAAAAACTGTTTTTT. Protein sequence: CASSQGDATNEKLFF. J is TRBJ1-4 and V is TRBV27; tentative D call: TRBD1 (5 bases). V lost 5 bases, J lost 0 bases, and 10 bases lay in between. CDR3 length: 15 residues. CDR1 is MNHEY, CDR2 SMNVEV, per germline (reference sequence).

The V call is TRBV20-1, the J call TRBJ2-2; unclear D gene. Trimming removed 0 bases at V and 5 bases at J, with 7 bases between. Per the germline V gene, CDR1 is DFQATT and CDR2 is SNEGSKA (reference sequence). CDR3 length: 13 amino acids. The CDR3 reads CSARDTVTGELFF. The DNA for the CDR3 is TGCAGTGCTAGAGATACGGTAACCGGGGAGCTGTTTTTT.

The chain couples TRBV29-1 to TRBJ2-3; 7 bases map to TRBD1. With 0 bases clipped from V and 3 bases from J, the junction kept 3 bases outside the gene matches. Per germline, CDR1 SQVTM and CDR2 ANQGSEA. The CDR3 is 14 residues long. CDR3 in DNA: TGCAGCGTTGAAGAACAGGGGAGAACAGATACGCAGTATTTT. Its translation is CSVEEQGRTDTQYF.

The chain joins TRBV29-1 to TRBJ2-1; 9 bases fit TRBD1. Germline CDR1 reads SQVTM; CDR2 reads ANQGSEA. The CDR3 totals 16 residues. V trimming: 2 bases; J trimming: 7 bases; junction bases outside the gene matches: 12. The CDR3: CSVEFLDRGAPNEQFF. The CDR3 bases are TGCAGCGTTGAATTTCTAGACAGGGGGGCGCCGAATGAGCAGTTCTTC.

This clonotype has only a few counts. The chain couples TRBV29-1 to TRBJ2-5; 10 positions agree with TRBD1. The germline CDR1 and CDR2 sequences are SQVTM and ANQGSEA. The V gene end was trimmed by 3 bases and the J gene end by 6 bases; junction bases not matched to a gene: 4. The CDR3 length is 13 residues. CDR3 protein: CSVEGQGIKTQYF. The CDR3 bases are TGCAGCGTTGAGGGACAGGGGATCAAGACCCAGTACTTC.

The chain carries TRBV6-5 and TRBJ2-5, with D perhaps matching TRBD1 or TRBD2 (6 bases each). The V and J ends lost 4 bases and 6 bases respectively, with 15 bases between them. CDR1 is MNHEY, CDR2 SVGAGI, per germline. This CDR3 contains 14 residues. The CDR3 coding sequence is TGTGCCAGCAGTTCCAGTGGGGGGCAAAAGACCCAGTACTTC. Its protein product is CASSSSGGQKTQYF.

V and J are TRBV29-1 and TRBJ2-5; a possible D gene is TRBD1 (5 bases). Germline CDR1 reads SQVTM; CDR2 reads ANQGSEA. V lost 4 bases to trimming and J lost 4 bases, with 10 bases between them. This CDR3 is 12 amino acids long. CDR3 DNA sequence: TGCAGCGTTGGCGGACACTTAGAGACCCAGTACTTC. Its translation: CSVGGHLETQYF.

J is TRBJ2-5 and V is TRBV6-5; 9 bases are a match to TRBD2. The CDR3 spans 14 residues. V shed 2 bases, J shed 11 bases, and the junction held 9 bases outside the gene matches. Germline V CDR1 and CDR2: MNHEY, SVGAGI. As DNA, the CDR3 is TGTGCCAGCAGTTACGGGCGGGAGGGCCGGGAACAGTACTTC. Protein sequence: CASSYGREGREQYF.

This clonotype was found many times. In nucleotides, the CDR3 is TGTGCCAGCAGCTTATTTAGCGGGGAGGCACATGAGCAGTTCTTC. Its translation: CASSLFSGEAHEQFF. The genes are TRBV7-9 and TRBJ2-1; 8 nucleotides match TRBD2. CDR1 is SEHNR, CDR2 FQNEAQ, per germline (reference sequence). The J segment lost 8 bases and the V segment lost 2 bases, leaving 8 bases of the junction unmatched. This CDR3 region has 15 residues.

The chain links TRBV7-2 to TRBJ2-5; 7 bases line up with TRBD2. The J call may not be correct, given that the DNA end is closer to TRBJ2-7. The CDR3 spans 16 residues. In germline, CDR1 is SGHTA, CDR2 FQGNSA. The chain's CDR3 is CASSQGAGRANYEQYF. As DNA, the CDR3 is TGTGCCAGCAGCCAGGGCGCGGGGAGGGCGAACTACGAGCAGTACTTC.